A single sample is the source of the 22 T cell receptor beta chains below, sequenced in a study of T cell changes during pregnancy in multiple sclerosis (dated by TCRdb to about 2019). The library was obtained by the immunoSEQ multiplex PCR assay. TCRdb retrieved this table from immuneACCESS and kept in-frame rearrangements only. Not all clones are present; in checked studies, unresolved V genes account for under half, and no reason is known for the remainder. The sample table contains more than 70,000 clones; only one count was recorded for roughly 93% of them. Of the sample, roughly 2.5% falls within the top ten clones. The sample here was peripheral blood, taken in the second trimester of pregnancy. The receptors stem from a female donor with multiple sclerosis, enrolled in a pregnancy study.

This chain joins TRBV5-1 and TRBJ2-3; D is perhaps TRBD2 (5 bases). The V end lost 6 bases, the J end lost 2 bases, and 19 bases lay between the germline ends. CDR1 is SGHRS, CDR2 YFSETQ, per germline. The CDR3 is 16 amino acids. Here the CDR3 reads CASKPQGLAATDTQYF. As DNA, the CDR3 is TGCGCCAGCAAACCCCAAGGGCTAGCCGCCACAGATACGCAGTATTTT. The variable domain in full, completed from reference TRBV5-1 and TRBJ2-3, reads KAGVTQTPRYLIKTRGQQVTLSCSPISGHRSVSWYQQTPGQGLQFLFEYFSETQRNKGNFPGRFSGRQFSNSRSEMNVSTLELGDSALYLCASKPQGLAATDTQYFGPGTRLTVL.

The genes are TRBV5-6 and TRBJ1-2; no definite D call. Looked up from germline, CDR1 is SGHDT and CDR2 is YYEEEE. V lost 4 bases and J 5 bases, leaving 12 bases between the germline ends. The CDR3 is made up of 13 amino acids. In nucleotides, the CDR3 is TGTGCCAGCAGCCGGGGATCCGTGTATGGCTACACCTTC. Its protein is CASSRGSVYGYTF.

The V call is TRBV7-8, the J call TRBJ2-2; no clear D gene. The germline gives CDR1 SGHVS, CDR2 FQNEAQ. This CDR3 region has 16 residues. Between the trimmed V and J ends, which lost 3 bases and 1 base, there was a span of 12 bases. DNA of the CDR3: TGTGCCAGCAGCTTGAAGAGGCCTAAGAACACCGGGGAGCTGTTTTTT. It codes for CASSLKRPKNTGELFF.

This chain links TRBV5-1 with TRBJ1-2; D gene uncertain. Trimming removed 4 bases from V and 7 bases from J, with 17 bases in between. Germline CDR1 is SGHRS and CDR2 is YFSETQ. The CDR3 runs 14 residues. The CDR3 loop reads CASSVEGGRSGYTF. Written as DNA, the CDR3 is TGCGCCAGCAGCGTAGAGGGAGGACGATCTGGCTACACCTTC.

V gene TRBV11-2 combines with J gene TRBJ2-3, with TRBD2 matching over 7 bases. Trimming at V came to 4 bases and at J to 2 bases, leaving 0 bases not matched to a gene. Germline-derived CDR1 and CDR2 are SGHAT and FQNNGV. This CDR3 is 13 amino acids long. The CDR3: CASSWDYTDTQYF. The CDR3 region has the DNA TGTGCCAGCAGCTGGGACTACACAGATACGCAGTATTTT.

This sequence joins TRBV4-2 and TRBJ2-7, with TRBD2 matching 9 bases. The CDR3 extends over 17 amino acids. The V gene end was trimmed by 0 bases and the J gene end by 3 bases; junction bases not matched to a gene: 9. Germline CDR1 LGHNA, CDR2 YNFKEQ. The CDR3 DNA is TGTGCCAGCAGCCAAGAAGTGCGCGGGGGGGGAGTCTACGAGCAGTACTTC. Translated, it gives CASSQEVRGGGVYEQYF.

V gene TRBV28 combines with J gene TRBJ2-2; D is ambiguous. V lost 7 bases, J lost 7 bases, and 7 bases lay in between. Germline CDR1 MDHEN, CDR2 SYDVKM. There are 11 residues in the CDR3. CDR3 nucleotides: TGTGCCAGCACCTCCTACGGGGAGCTGTTTTTT. It encodes CASTSYGELFF. Variable domain in full (rest from reference TRBV28 and TRBJ2-2): DVKVTQSSRYLVKRTGEKVFLECVQDMDHENMFWYRQDPGLGLRLIYFSYDVKMKEKGDIPEGYSVSREKKERFSLILESASTNQTSMYLCASTSYGELFFGEGSRLTVL.

This clone was counted between two and nine times. This chain uses TRBV30 with TRBJ1-2; D gene ambiguous. CDR1 is GTSNPN and CDR2 is SVGIG in the germline V gene (reference sequence). This CDR3 spans 13 amino acids. Trimming removed 0 bases at V and 8 bases at J, with 13 bases between. The CDR3 sequence: CAWSVGELGGYTF. Here the CDR3 DNA reads TGTGCCTGGAGTGTCGGGGAACTGGGGGGCTACACCTTC.

The CDR3 sequence: CASSPPRGGDTEAFF. CDR3 DNA sequence: TGTGCCAGCTCACCACCGCGCGGGGGGGACACTGAAGCTTTCTTT. This sequence joins TRBV18 and TRBJ1-1, with D possibly being TRBD1 (5 bases). This CDR3 is built from 15 residues. The V and J ends lost 0 bases and 3 bases respectively, with 11 bases between them. Germline CDR1 and CDR2: KGHSH and LQKENI.

The chain recombines TRBV30 with TRBJ1-4; TRBD1 matches at 7 bases. The CDR3 totals 13 residues. Looked up from germline, CDR1 is GTSNPN and CDR2 is SVGIG (reference sequence). V was clipped by 4 bases and J by 8 bases; unmatched bases: 7. CDR3 region: CAWTGQAGEKLFF. The DNA of the CDR3 is TGTGCCTGGACCGGACAGGCGGGGGAAAAACTGTTTTTT. Full variable domain (remainder filled in from reference TRBV30 and TRBJ1-4): SQTIHQWPATLVQPVGSPLSLECTVEGTSNPNLYWYRQAAGRGLQLLFYSVGIGQISSEVPQNLSASRPQDRQFILSSKKLLLSDSGFYLCAWTGQAGEKLFFGSGTQLSVL.

This chain links TRBV4-1 with TRBJ2-7, with D possibly matching TRBD1 (6 bases). The CDR3 extends over 15 amino acids. Trimming left V 2 bases short and J 4 bases short, with 15 bases between. Germline values: CDR1 MGHRA, CDR2 YSYEKL. CDR3 in DNA: TGCGCCAGCAGCCAAATATCAGGGGTTTCGTACGAGCAGTACTTC. Its protein product is CASSQISGVSYEQYF.

V and J are TRBV7-6 and TRBJ1-5, with TRBD1 identical over 12 bases. Looked up from germline, CDR1 is SGHVS and CDR2 is FNYEAQ. This CDR3 is built from 17 residues. The V gene end was trimmed by 5 bases and the J gene end by 2 bases; junction bases not matched to a gene: 7. The CDR3 protein is CASSAGQGAIGNQPQHF. CDR3 sequence (DNA): TGTGCCAGCAGCGCGGGACAGGGGGCGATCGGCAATCAGCCCCAGCATTTT.

The J gene is TRBJ2-2, the V gene TRBV4-1, with D possibly TRBD1 on 5 matching bases. The ends were cut back, 1 base at V and 1 base at J, with 10 bases in the middle. The CDR3 is 16 amino acids. Germline V CDR1 and CDR2: MGHRA, YSYEKL. The DNA for the CDR3 is TGCGCCAGCAGCCAAGTTAGAGGACAGAACACCGGGGAGCTGTTTTTT. Amino acids: CASSQVRGQNTGELFF.

The J gene is TRBJ1-6, the V gene TRBV2; D not resolved. Trimming left V 9 bases short and J 9 bases short, with 15 bases between. The CDR3 loop spans 13 amino acids. Looked up from germline, CDR1 is SNHLY and CDR2 is FYNNEI. The CDR3 region is CASRETLSSPLHF. Written as DNA, the CDR3 is TGTGCCAGTAGGGAAACCCTTAGTTCACCCCTCCACTTT.

This chain links TRBV1 with TRBJ2-7; TRBD2, the table's D call, was not compared with the DNA. TRBV1 has pseudogene status. This CDR3 comprises 19 residues. The CDR3 reads CTSSQACLKTSGPSYEQYF. The CDR3 DNA is TGCACCAGCAGCCAAGCCTGCCTGAAGACTAGCGGCCCCTCCTACGAGCAGTACTTC.

The V and J genes are TRBV23-1 and TRBJ2-7; 7 bases are a match to TRBD1. TRBV23-1 belongs to the ORF category, with a function that is uncertain. This CDR3 contains 15 residues. V lost 6 bases, J lost 4 bases, and 12 bases stayed unmatched. DNA of the CDR3: TGCGCCAGCAGCCAGGAGGACAGGACCCAGTACGAGCAGTACTTC. Its protein product is CASSQEDRTQYEQYF.

This sequence joins TRBV30 and TRBJ2-7, with 8 nucleotides matching TRBD2. The CDR3 extends over 14 amino acids. CDR1 and CDR2 (germline): GTSNPN, SVGIG (reference sequence). Germline trimming cut 4 bases from V and 5 bases from J; bases unmatched to any gene: 10. The CDR3 DNA follows: TGTGCCTGGACGTGGAGTAGCGGGAACAACGAGCAGTACTTC. It translates to CAWTWSSGNNEQYF.

This clone was picked up one time. J is TRBJ2-5 and V is TRBV5-4, with 10 bases matching TRBD1. Germline lookup yields CDR1 SGHNT and CDR2 YYREEE (reference sequence). V shed 3 bases, J shed 7 bases, and the junction held 9 bases outside the gene matches. CDR3 size: 15 residues. CDR3 bases: TGTGCCAGCAGCTATTCGACAGGGGGCATTGGGACCCAGTACTTC. Protein sequence: CASSYSTGGIGTQYF.

V is TRBV4-2 and J is TRBJ2-3; 9 positions agree with TRBD1. CDR1 and CDR2 (germline): LGHNA, YNFKEQ. The CDR3 consists of 16 residues. Germline trimming cut 0 bases from V and 4 bases from J; bases unmatched to any gene: 5. CDR3: CASSQERGQGSDTQYF. The CDR3 DNA follows: TGTGCCAGCAGCCAAGAAAGGGGACAGGGCTCAGATACGCAGTATTTT.

This chain links TRBV7-3 with TRBJ2-2; TRBD2 aligns across 9 bases. The ends lost 4 bases at V and 3 bases at J; junction bases unmatched: 6. Looked up from germline, CDR1 is SGHTA and CDR2 is FQGTGA. This CDR3 contains 16 residues. The CDR3 sequence is CASSSQAGGYTGELFF. For the CDR3, the DNA is TGTGCCAGCAGCTCCCAGGCGGGGGGGTACACCGGGGAGCTGTTTTTT.

This rearrangement joins TRBV28 to TRBJ1-5, with D possibly matching TRBD1 (5 bases). The germline CDR1 and CDR2 sequences are MDHEN and SYDVKM. This CDR3 is built from 13 residues. Trimming cost V 8 bases and J 5 bases, with 13 bases left between them. This CDR3 is CASFGTLDQPQHF. In nucleotides, the CDR3 is TGTGCCAGCTTCGGGACTCTGGATCAGCCCCAGCATTTT.

V gene TRBV6-6 combines with J gene TRBJ2-7; D possibly corresponds to TRBD1 (5 bases). Germline V gene data show CDR1 as MNHNY and CDR2 as SVGAGI (reference sequence). CDR3 length: 13 residues. Trimming left V 5 bases short and J 3 bases short, with 11 bases between. In DNA form, the CDR3 reads TGTGCCAGCAGTGGCGACAGTTACTACGAGCAGTACTTC. This gives the protein CASSGDSYYEQYF.